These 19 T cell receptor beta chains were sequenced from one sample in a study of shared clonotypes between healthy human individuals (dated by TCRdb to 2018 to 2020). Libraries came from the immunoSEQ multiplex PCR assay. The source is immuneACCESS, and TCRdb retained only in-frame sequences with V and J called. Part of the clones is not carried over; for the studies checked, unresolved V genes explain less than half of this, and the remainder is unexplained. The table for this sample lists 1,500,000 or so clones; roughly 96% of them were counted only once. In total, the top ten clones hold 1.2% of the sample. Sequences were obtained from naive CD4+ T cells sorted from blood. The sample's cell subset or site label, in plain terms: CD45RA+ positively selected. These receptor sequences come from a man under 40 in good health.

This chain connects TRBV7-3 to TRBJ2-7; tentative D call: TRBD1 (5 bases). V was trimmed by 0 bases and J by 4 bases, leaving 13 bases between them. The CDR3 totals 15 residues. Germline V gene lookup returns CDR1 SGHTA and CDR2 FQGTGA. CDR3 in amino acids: CASSLTGLPIYEQYF. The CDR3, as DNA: TGTGCCAGCAGCTTAACGGGGCTCCCGATTTACGAGCAGTACTTC.

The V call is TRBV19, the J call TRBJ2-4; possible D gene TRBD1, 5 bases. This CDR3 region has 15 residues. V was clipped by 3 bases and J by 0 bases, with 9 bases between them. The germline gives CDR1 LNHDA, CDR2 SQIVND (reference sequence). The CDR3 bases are TGTGCCAGTAGTATTCTGGGGCCAGCCAAAAACATTCAGTACTTC. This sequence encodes CASSILGPAKNIQYF.

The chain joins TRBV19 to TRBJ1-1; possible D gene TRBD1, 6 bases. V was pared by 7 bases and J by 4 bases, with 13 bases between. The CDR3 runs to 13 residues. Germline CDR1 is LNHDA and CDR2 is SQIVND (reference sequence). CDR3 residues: CASTIGGGTEAFF. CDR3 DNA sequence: TGTGCCAGTACCATCGGGGGCGGCACTGAAGCTTTCTTT.

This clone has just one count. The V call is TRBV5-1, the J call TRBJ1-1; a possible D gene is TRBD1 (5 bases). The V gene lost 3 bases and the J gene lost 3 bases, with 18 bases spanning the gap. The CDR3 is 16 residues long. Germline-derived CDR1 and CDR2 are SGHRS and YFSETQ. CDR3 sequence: CASSYGDRVGHTEAFF. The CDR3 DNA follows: TGCGCCAGCAGCTACGGGGACCGAGTCGGACACACTGAAGCTTTCTTT.

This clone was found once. The DNA for the CDR3 is TGCGCCAGCAGTCTGGCGCAGGGACCGGACAATGAGCAGTTCTTC. Protein: CASSLAQGPDNEQFF. The chain links TRBV4-3 to TRBJ2-1; D tentatively reads TRBD1 or TRBD2 (5 bases each). This CDR3 spans 15 amino acids. V lost 6 bases and J lost 5, with 17 bases in between. In germline, CDR1 is LGHNA, CDR2 YSLEER.

CDR3 in amino acids: CASSPSGSFHYEQYF. DNA for the CDR3: TGTGCCAGCTCACCTAGCGGATCGTTTCACTACGAGCAGTACTTC. The V gene is TRBV18, the J gene TRBJ2-7, with a weak D call TRBD2 (6 bases). CDR1 is KGHSH and CDR2 is LQKENI in the germline V gene. The CDR3 has 15 amino acids. V was cut by 3 bases and J by 3 bases, with 15 bases left in between.

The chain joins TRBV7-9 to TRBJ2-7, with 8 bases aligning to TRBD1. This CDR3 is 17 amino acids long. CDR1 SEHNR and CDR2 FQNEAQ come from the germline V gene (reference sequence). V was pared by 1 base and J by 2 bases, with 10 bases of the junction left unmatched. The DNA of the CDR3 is TGTGCCAGCAGCTTAGTCGAATTGGACAGGGTCCCCTACGAGCAGTACTTC. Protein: CASSLVELDRVPYEQYF.

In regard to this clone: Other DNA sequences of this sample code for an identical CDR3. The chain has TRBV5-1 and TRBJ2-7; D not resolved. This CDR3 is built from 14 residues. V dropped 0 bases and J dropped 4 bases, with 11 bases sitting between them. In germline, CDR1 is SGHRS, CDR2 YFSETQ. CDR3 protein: CASSLGSGPYEQYF. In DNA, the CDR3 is TGCGCCAGCAGCTTGGGCTCCGGGCCGTACGAGCAGTACTTC. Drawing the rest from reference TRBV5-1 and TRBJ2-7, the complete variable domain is KAGVTQTPRYLIKTRGQQVTLSCSPISGHRSVSWYQQTPGQGLQFLFEYFSETQRNKGNFPGRFSGRQFSNSRSEMNVSTLELGDSALYLCASSLGSGPYEQYFGPGTRLTVT.

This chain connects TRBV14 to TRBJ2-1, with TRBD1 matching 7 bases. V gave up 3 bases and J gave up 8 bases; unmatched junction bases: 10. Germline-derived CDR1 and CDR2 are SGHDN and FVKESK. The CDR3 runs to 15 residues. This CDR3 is CASSHMGTVGDEQFF. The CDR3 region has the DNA TGTGCCAGCAGCCACATGGGGACAGTGGGGGATGAGCAGTTCTTC. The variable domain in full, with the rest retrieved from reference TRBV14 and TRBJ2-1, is EAGVTQFPSHSVIEKGQTVTLRCDPISGHDNLYWYRRVMGKEIKFLLHFVKESKQDESGMPNNRFLAERTGGTYSTLKVQPAELEDSGVYFCASSHMGTVGDEQFFGPGTRLTVL.

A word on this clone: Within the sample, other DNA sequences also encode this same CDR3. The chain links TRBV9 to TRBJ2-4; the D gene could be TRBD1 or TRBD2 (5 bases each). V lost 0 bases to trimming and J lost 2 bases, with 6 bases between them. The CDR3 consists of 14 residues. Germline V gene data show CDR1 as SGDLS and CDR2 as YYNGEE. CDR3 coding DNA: TGTGCCAGCAGCGTAGGGGGGTCCAAAAACATTCAGTACTTC. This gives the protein CASSVGGSKNIQYF.

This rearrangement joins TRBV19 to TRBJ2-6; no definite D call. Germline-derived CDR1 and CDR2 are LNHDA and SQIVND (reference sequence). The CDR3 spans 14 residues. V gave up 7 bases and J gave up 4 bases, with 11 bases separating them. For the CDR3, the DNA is TGTGCCAGTAATCCCTTGGACGGGGCCAACGTCCTGACTTTC. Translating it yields CASNPLDGANVLTF.

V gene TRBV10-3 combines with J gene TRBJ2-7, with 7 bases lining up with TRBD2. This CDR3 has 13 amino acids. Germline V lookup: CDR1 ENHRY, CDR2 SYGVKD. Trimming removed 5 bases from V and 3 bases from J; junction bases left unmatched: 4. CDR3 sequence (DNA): TGTGCCATCAGTCGGACTAGTATCTACGAGCAGTACTTC. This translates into CAISRTSIYEQYF.

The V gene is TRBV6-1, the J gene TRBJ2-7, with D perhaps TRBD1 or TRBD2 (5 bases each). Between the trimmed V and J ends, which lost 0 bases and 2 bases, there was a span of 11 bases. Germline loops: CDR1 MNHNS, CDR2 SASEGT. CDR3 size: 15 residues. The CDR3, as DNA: TGTGCCAGCAGTGAAGCGGGGCGGGCCACCTACGAGCAGTACTTC. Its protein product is CASSEAGRATYEQYF.

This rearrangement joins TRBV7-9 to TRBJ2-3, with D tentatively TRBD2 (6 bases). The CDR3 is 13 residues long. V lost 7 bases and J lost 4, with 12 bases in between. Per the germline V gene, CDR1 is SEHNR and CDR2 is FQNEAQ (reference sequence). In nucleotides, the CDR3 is TGTGCCAGCACCCAAGGAGGGGCAGATACGCAGTATTTT. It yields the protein CASTQGGADTQYF.

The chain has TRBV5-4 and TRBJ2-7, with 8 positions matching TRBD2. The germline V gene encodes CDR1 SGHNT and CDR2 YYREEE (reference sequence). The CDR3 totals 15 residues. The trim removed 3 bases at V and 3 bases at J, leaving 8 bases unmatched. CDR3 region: CASSYPGLEHYEQYF. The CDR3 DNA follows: TGTGCCAGCAGCTACCCGGGACTAGAGCACTACGAGCAGTACTTC.

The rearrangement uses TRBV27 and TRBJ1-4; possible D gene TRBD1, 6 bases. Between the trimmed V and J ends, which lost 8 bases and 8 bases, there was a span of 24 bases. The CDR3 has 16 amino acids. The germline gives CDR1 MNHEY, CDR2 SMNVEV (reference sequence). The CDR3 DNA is TGTGCCAGCGGAACGCCTAGAGGGGGGCAAGGGGAAAAACTGTTTTTT. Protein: CASGTPRGGQGEKLFF.

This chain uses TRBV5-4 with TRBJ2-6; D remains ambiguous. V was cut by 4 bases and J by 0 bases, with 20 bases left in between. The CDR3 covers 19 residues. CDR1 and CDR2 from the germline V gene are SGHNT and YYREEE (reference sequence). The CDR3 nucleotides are TGTGCCAGCAGCCTGGCTGGGGTTAGACTCTCCTCTGGGGCCAACGTCCTGACTTTC. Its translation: CASSLAGVRLSSGANVLTF.

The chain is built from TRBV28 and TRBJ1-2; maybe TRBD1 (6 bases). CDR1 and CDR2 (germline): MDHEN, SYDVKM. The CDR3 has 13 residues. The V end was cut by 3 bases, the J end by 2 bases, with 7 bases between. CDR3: CASSFGQNYGYTF. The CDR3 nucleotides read TGTGCCAGCAGTTTCGGACAGAACTATGGCTACACCTTC.

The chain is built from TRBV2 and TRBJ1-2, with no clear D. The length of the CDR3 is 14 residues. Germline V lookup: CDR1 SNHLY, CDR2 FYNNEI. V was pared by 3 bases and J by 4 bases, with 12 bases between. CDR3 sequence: CASSDPPTAYGYTF. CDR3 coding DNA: TGTGCCAGCAGTGATCCCCCGACGGCCTATGGCTACACCTTC.